Listed below are T cell receptor beta chains from one sample, sequenced in a study of cytomegalovirus exposure and HLA in healthy donors. TCRdb's copy holds only in-frame clones and misses some; the assay was immunoSEQ multiplex PCR. The table lists about 160,000 clones, over 70% of them singletons. The sequenced material came from PBMCs. The receptors originated from a boy aged 2 to 9 in good health and CMV-seronegative. Each CDR3 is given with its conserved first and last residue. Each record gives: clone size, D gene, V gene, J gene, CDR3 DNA, CDR3 protein. A D gene is named only where the DNA matches it firmly. The size field is filled for only some rows; it gives once, few, many or a size class.

>NA|NA|TRBV2|TRBJ1-1
TGTGCCAGCAGTGAACAGGGCTCGTACACTGAAGCTTTCTTT
CASSEQGSYTEAFF
>few|TRBD1|TRBV7-8|TRBJ1-4
TGTGCCAGCAGCAGAGCGGGGGACAGCCTTAATGAAAAACTGTTTTTT
CASSRAGDSLNEKLFF
>NA|NA|TRBV9|TRBJ2-3
TGTGCCAGCAGCGTAGGGACTACAGATACGCAGTATTTT
CASSVGTTDTQYF
>NA|NA|TRBV30|TRBJ1-2
TGTGCCTGGAGTCCCCGGGGAGGCTACACCTTC
CAWSPRGGYTF
>NA|TRBD1|TRBV19|TRBJ1-6
TGTGCCAGTAGTATCCGACAGGGACCGGGGAATTCACCCCTCCACTTT
CASSIRQGPGNSPLHF
>once|TRBD2|TRBV7-2|TRBJ2-3
TGTGCCAGCAGCTTGGGGACTAGTGACACAGATACGCAGTATTTT
CASSLGTSDTDTQYF
>NA|TRBD1|TRBV19|TRBJ1-1
TGTGCCAGTAGTATACGAGGGGGCGTCACTGAAGCTTTCTTT
CASSIRGGVTEAFF
>once|TRBD1|TRBV29-1|TRBJ2-1
TGCAGCGCAGACAGGGGGGCCCCCAATGAGCAGTTCTTC
CSADRGAPNEQFF
>few|TRBD2|TRBV6-6|TRBJ2-1
TGTGCCACCCAGCGGGAGGGCCTCGCCTACAATGAGCAGTTCTTC
CATQREGLAYNEQFF
>few|NA|TRBV2|TRBJ1-2
TGTGCCAGCAGTGAAGCGCTTCGAACAGGGCATGGCTACACCTTC
CASSEALRTGHGYTF
>NA|TRBD1|TRBV11-2|TRBJ1-1
TGTGCCAGCAGCTTAGTAGGGGGCGATACTGAAGCTTTCTTT
CASSLVGGDTEAFF
>NA|TRBD2|TRBV10-2|TRBJ2-3
TGCGCCAGCAGTAAGGGGGGACTAGCGGGAACAGATACGCAGTATTTT
CASSKGGLAGTDTQYF
>NA|NA|TRBV6-1|TRBJ1-3
TGTGCCAGCAGGGCCATACAGTCAGGAAACACCATATATTTT
CASRAIQSGNTIYF
>NA|TRBD2|TRBV18|TRBJ2-7
TGTGCCAGCTCACCCCCGACTAGCGGGAAGTTTGGGAGCGAGCAGTACTTC
CASSPPTSGKFGSEQYF
>NA|TRBD2|TRBV13|TRBJ2-7
TGTGCCAGCAGCTTAAGGACTAGCTACGAGCAGTACTTC
CASSLRTSYEQYF